Listed below are T cell receptor beta chains from one sample, sequenced in a study of cytotoxic CD8 clonotypes in ibrutinib-treated CLL. Sequenced by immunoSEQ multiplex PCR; TCRdb stores in-frame clones only, minus some. This sample has around 310,000 clones, with 80% found just once. This sample comprised PBMCs, obtained before ibrutinib treatment. These receptors were obtained from a human donor with chronic lymphocytic leukemia. Each CDR3 is given with its conserved first and last residue.

TRBJ2-1,TRBV6-1,CASSRTRIVDNEQFF
TRBJ2-3,TRBV7-3,CASSLNAGITDTQYF
TRBJ1-3,TRBV4-3,CASSQDHPGVPGNTIYF
TRBJ2-2,TRBV7-6,CASSLRDRGRGELFF
TRBJ2-3,TRBV10-3,CAISESGLAGLSTDTQYF
TRBJ1-1,TRBV7-2,CASSPLQRDAFF
TRBJ1-2,TRBV28,CASSLFWQGYGYTF
TRBJ1-5,TRBV4-1,CASSQVQGENQPQHF
TRBJ2-7,TRBV9,CASSVSGQSYEQYF
TRBJ2-7,TRBV5-6,CASSFFGRGTYEQYF
TRBJ2-7,TRBV27,CASSHGTSYEQYF
TRBJ2-7,TRBV6-6,CASSYSWAVLQAEQYF
TRBJ2-5,TRBV9,CASSVEGTSGQETQYF
TRBJ2-1,TRBV7-9,CASSPRGAGSSYNEQFF
TRBJ2-7,TRBV11-1,CASSPSGGAVPIEQYF
TRBJ2-7,TRBV30,CAWTAGNYEQYF
TRBJ1-4,TRBV18,CASSPRGGLSLATNEKLFF
TRBJ2-1,TRBV14,CASSPLAGSYNEQFF
TRBJ2-7,TRBV30,CAWNLGQVSHEQYF
TRBJ2-7,TRBV11-2,CASGRDREYEQYF
TRBJ2-7,TRBV4-2,CASSQGPGGAGYEQYF
TRBJ1-1,TRBV9,CASSAQGASTEAFF
TRBJ2-2,TRBV7-7,CASSPRIAGRTGELFF
TRBJ2-1,TRBV9,CASSAGLAAYNEQFF
TRBJ2-7,TRBV10-3,CAISESGTSGIYEQYF
TRBJ1-5,TRBV18,CASSLPRRQVNQPQHF
TRBJ2-1,TRBV7-7,CASSLALASGSYNEQFF
TRBJ2-1,TRBV6-1,CASSETSGRSNEQFF
TRBJ2-7,TRBV9,CASSVSSGDHEQYF
TRBJ2-1,TRBV30,CAWSVGASGNEQFF
TRBJ2-1,TRBV6-5,CASSYGAGGRDEQFF
TRBJ2-5,TRBV4-3,CASSQEGRQQETQYF
TRBJ2-2,TRBV7-3,CASSLYNARELFF
TRBJ1-2,TRBV6-5,CASRGTGAPYGYTF
TRBJ1-5,TRBV2,CASSEVGGGQPQHF
TRBJ2-7,TRBV6-5,CASSYSSGQGNEQYF
TRBJ2-7,TRBV19,CASSRQGASYEQYF
TRBJ2-7,TRBV28,CASSLLAGVSYEQYF